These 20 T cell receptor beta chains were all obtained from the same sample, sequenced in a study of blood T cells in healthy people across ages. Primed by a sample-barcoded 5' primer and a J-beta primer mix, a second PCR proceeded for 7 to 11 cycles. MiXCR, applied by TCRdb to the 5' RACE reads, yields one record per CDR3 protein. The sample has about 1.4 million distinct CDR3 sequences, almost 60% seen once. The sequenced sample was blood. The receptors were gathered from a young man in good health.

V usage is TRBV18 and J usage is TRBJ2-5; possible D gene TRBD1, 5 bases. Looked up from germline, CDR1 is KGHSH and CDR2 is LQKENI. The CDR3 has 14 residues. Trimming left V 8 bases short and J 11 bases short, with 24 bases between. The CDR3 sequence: CASRELGQYNEQYF. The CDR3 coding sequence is TGTGCCAGCAGAGAGCTGGGGCAATACAATGAGCAGTACTTC.

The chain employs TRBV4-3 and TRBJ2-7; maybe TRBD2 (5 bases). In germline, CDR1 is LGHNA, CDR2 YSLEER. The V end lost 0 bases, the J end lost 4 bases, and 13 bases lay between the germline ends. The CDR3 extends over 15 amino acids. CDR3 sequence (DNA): TGCGCCAGCAGCCAAGAAGCGGCAGCAACTTACGAGCAGTACTTC. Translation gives CASSQEAAATYEQYF.

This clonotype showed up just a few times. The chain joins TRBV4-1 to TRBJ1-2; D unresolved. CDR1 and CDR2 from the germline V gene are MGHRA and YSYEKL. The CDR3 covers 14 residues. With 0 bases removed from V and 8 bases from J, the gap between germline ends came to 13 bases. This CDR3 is CASSQDYSLGGYTF. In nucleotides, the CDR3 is TGCGCCAGCAGCCAAGATTACAGCCTTGGGGGCTACACCTTC.

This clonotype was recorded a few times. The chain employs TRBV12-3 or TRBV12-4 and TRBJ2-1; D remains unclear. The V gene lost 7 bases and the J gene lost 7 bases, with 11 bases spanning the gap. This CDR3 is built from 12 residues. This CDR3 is CASTFDGNEQFF. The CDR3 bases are TGTGCCAGCACCTTCGACGGGAATGAGCAGTTCTTC.

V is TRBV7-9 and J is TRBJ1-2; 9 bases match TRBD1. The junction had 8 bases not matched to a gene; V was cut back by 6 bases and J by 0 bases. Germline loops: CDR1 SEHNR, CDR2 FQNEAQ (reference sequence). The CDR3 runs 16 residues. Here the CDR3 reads CASRDWTGESNYGYTF. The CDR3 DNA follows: TGTGCCAGCAGAGACTGGACAGGGGAGTCTAACTATGGCTACACCTTC.

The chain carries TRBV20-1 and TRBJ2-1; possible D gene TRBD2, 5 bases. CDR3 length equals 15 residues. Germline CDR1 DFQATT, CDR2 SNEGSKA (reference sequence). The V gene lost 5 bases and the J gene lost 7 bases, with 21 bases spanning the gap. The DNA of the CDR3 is TGCAGTGCTGTGGAAGGTTGGGGAGCTGGGAATGAGCAGTTCTTC. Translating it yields CSAVEGWGAGNEQFF.

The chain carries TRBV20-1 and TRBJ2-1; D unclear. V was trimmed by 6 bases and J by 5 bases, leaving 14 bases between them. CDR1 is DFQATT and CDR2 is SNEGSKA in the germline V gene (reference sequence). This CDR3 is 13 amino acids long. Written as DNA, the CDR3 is TGCAGTGCGTCGGCCGACCTAAACAATGAGCAGTTCTTC. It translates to CSASADLNNEQFF.

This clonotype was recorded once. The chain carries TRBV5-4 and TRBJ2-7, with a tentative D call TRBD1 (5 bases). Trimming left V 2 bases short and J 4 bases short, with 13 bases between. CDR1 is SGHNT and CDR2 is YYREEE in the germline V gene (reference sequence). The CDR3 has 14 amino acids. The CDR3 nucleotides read TGTGCCAGCAGCTTCCGTGGACAAACGTACGAGCAGTACTTC. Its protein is CASSFRGQTYEQYF.

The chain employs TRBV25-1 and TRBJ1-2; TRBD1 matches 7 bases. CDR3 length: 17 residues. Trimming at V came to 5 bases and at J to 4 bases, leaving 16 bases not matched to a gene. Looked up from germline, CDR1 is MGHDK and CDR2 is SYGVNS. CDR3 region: CASSPAGGDTTIYGYTF. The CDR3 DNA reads TGTGCCAGCAGTCCGGCAGGGGGGGACACGACTATCTATGGCTACACCTTC.

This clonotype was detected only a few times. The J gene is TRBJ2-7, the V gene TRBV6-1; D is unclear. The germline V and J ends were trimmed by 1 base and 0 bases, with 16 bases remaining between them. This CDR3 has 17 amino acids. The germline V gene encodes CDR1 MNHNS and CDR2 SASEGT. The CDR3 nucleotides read TGTGCCAGCAGTGAAGTTCGGCGAGACAATTACTCCTACGAGCAGTACTTC. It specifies CASSEVRRDNYSYEQYF.

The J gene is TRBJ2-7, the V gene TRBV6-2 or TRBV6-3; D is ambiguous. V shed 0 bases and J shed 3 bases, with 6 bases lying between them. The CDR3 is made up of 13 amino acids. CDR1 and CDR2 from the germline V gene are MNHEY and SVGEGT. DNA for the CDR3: TGTGCCAGCAGTTACTCAGGGCGCTACGAGCAGTACTTC. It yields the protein CASSYSGRYEQYF.

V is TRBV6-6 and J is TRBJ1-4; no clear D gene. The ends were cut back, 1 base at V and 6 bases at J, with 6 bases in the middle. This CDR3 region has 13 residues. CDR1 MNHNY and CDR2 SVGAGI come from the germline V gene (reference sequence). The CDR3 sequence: CASSYWLDEKLFF. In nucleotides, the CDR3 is TGTGCCAGCAGTTACTGGTTGGATGAAAAACTGTTTTTT.

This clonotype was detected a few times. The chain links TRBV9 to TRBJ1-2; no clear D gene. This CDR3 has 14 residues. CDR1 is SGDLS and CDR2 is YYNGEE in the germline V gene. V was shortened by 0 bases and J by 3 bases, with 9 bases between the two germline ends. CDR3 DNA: TGTGCCAGCAGCGTAGAAGAGGACTACTATGGCTACACCTTC. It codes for CASSVEEDYYGYTF.

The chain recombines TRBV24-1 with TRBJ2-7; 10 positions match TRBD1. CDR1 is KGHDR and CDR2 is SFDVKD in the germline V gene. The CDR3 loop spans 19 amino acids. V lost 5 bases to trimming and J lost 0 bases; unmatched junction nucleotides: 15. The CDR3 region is CATSVYGTGDRESSYEQYF. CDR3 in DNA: TGTGCCACCAGTGTCTATGGGACAGGGGATCGGGAAAGCTCCTACGAGCAGTACTTC.

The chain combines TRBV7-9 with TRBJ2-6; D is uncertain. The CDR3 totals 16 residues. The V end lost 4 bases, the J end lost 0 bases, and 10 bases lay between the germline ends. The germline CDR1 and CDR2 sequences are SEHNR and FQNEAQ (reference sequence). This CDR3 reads CASSSLRNSGANVLTF. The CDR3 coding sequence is TGTGCCAGCAGCTCGCTAAGAAACTCTGGGGCCAACGTCCTGACTTTC.

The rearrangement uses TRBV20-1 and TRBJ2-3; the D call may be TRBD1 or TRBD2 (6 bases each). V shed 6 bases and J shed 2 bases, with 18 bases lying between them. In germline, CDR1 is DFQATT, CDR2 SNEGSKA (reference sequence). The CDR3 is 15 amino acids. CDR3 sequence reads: CSAPLEGGVTDTQYF. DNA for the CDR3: TGCAGTGCACCCCTCGAGGGGGGCGTCACAGATACGCAGTATTTT.

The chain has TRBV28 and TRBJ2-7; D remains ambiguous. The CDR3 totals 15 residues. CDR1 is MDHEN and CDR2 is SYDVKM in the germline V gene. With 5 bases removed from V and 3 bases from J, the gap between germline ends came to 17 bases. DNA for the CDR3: TGTGCCAGCAGTGTAGACCCCAGGACCCTCTACGAGCAGTACTTC. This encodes CASSVDPRTLYEQYF.

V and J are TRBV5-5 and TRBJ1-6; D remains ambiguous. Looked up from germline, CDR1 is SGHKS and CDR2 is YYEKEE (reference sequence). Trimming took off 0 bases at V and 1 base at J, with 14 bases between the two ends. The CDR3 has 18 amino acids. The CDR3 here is CASSLAPDLASYNSPLHF. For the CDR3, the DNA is TGTGCCAGCAGCTTGGCACCCGATTTGGCTTCCTATAATTCACCCCTCCACTTT.

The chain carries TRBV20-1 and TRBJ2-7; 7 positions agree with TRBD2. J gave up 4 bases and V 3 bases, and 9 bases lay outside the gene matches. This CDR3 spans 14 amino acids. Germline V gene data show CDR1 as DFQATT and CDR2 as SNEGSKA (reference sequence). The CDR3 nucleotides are TGCAGTGCTAGTCCCAGGACTAGACTTTACGAGCAGTACTTC. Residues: CSASPRTRLYEQYF.

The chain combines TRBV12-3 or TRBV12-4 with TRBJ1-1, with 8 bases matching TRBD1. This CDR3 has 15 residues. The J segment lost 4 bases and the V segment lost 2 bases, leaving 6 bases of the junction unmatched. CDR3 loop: CASSLQGAGGTEAFF. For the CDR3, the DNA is TGTGCCAGCAGTTTACAGGGGGCAGGGGGCACTGAAGCTTTCTTT.